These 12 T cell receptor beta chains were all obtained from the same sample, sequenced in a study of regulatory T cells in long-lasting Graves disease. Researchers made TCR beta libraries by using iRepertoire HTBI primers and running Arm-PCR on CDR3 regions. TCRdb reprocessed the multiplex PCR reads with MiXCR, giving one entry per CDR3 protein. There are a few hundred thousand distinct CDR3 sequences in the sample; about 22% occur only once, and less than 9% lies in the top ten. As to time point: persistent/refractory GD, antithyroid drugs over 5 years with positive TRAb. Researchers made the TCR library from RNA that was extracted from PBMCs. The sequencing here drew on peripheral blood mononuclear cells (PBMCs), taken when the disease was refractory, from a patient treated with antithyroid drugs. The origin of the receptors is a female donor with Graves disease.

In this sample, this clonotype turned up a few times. CDR3 protein: CASSAAGAGENSPLHF. As DNA, the CDR3 is TGTGCCAGCAGCGCTGCCGGGGCAGGGGAAAATTCACCCCTCCACTTT. This chain joins TRBV7-3 and TRBJ1-6, with D possibly TRBD1 on 6 matching bases. The V end lost 5 bases, the J end lost 7 bases, and 18 bases lay between the germline ends. CDR3 size: 16 residues. Per germline, CDR1 SGHTA and CDR2 FQGTGA.

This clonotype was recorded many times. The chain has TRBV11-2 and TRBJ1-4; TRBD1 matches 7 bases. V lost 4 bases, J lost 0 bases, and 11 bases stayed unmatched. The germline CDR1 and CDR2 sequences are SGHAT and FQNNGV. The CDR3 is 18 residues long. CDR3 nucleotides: TGTGCCAGCAGCTCCTTGTACAGGGGCCGAGCAACTAATGAAAAACTGTTTTTT. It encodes CASSSLYRGRATNEKLFF.

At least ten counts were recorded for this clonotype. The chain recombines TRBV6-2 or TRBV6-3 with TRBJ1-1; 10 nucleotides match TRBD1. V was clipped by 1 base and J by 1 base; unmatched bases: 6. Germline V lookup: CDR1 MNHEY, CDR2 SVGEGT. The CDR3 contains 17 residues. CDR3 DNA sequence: TGTGCCAGCAGTTACTTGGCGACAGGGGGCAGGAACACTGAAGCTTTCTTT. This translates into CASSYLATGGRNTEAFF.

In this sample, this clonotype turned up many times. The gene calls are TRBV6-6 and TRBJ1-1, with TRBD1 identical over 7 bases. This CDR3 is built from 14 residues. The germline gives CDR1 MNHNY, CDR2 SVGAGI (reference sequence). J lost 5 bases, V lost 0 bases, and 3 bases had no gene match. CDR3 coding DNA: TGTGCCAGCAGTTACTCGTCAGGGGGAACTGAAGCTTTCTTT. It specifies CASSYSSGGTEAFF.

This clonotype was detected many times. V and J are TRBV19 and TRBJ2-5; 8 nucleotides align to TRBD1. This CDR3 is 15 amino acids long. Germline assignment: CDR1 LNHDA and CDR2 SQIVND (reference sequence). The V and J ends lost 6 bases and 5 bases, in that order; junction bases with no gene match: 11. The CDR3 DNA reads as TGTGCCAGTAGCCCCCAGGGGGCTGAAAGTGAGACCCAGTACTTC. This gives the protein CASSPQGAESETQYF. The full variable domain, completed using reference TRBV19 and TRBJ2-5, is DGGITQSPKYLFRKEGQNVTLSCEQNLNHDAMYWYRQDPGQGLRLIYYSQIVNDFQKGDIAEGYSVSREKKESFPLTVTSAQKNPTAFYLCASSPQGAESETQYFGPGTRLLVL.

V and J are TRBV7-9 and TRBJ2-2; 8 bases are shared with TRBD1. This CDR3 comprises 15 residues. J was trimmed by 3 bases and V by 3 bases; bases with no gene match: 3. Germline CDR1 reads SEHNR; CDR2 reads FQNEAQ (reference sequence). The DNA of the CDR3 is TGTGCCAGCAGCTTCAGGGGGCGAGACACCGGGGAGCTGTTTTTT. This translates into CASSFRGRDTGELFF.

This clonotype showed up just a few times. CDR3 amino acids: CASSVVGSGGQSETQYF. The CDR3 DNA follows: TGTGCCAGCAGCGTAGTCGGATCGGGGGGGCAGAGTGAGACCCAGTACTTC. The chain recombines TRBV9 with TRBJ2-5; 8 nucleotides agree with TRBD2. V was pared by 0 bases and J by 5 bases, with 12 bases of the junction left unmatched. This CDR3 is built from 17 residues. CDR1 is SGDLS and CDR2 is YYNGEE in the germline V gene. Filled out from reference TRBV9 and TRBJ2-5, the complete variable domain reads DSGVTQTPKHLITATGQRVTLRCSPRSGDLSVYWYQQSLDQGLQFLIQYYNGEERAKGNILERFSAQQFPDLHSELNLSSLELGDSALYFCASSVVGSGGQSETQYFGPGTRLLVL.

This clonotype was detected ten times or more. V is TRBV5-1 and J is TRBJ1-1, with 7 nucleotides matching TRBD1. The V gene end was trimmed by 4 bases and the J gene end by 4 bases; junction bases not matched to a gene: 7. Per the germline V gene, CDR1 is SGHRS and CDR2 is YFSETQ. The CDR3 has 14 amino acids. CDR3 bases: TGCGCCAGCAGCATTGGGACAGCGAGCACTGAAGCTTTCTTT. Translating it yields CASSIGTASTEAFF. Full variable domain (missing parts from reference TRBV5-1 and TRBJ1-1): KAGVTQTPRYLIKTRGQQVTLSCSPISGHRSVSWYQQTPGQGLQFLFEYFSETQRNKGNFPGRFSGRQFSNSRSEMNVSTLELGDSALYLCASSIGTASTEAFFGQGTRLTVV.

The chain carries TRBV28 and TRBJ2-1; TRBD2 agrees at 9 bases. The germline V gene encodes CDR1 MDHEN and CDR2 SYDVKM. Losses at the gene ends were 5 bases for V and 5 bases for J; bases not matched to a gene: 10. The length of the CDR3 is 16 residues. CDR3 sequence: CASSPGTSRPNNEQFF. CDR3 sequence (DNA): TGTGCCAGCAGTCCCGGGACTAGCCGTCCGAACAATGAGCAGTTCTTC.

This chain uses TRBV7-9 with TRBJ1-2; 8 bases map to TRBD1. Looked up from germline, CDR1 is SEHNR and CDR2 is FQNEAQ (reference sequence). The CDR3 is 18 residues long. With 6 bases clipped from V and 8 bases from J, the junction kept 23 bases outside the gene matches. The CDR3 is CASSSSPRDRHSLYGYTF. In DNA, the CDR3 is TGTGCCAGCAGTTCATCGCCCCGGGACAGGCACTCCCTATACGGCTACACCTTC.

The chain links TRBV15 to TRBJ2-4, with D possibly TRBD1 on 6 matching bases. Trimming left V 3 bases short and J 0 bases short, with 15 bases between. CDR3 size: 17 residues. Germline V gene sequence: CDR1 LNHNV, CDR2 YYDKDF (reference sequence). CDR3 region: CATSRQDRLLAKNIQYF. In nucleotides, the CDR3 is TGTGCCACCAGCAGGCAGGACAGACTATTAGCCAAAAACATTCAGTACTTC.

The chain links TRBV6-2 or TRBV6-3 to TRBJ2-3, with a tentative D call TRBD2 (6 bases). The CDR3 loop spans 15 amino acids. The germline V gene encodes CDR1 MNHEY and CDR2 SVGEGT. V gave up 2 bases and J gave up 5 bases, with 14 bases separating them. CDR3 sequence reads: CASSYGTEAGDTQYF. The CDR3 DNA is TGTGCCAGCAGTTACGGGACTGAAGCAGGAGATACGCAGTATTTT.